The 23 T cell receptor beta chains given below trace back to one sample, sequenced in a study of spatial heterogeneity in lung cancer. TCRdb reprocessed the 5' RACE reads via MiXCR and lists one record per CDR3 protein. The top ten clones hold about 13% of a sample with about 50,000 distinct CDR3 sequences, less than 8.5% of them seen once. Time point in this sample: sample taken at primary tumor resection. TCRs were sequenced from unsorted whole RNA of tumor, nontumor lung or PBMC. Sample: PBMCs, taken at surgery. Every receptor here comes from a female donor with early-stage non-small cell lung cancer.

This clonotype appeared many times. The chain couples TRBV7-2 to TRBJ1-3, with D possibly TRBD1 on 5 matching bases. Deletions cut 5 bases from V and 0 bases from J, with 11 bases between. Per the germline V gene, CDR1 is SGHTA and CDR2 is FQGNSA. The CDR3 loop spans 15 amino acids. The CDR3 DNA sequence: TGTGCCAGCAGCCTCAGGGCGAGCTCTGGAAACACCATATATTTT. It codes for CASSLRASSGNTIYF.

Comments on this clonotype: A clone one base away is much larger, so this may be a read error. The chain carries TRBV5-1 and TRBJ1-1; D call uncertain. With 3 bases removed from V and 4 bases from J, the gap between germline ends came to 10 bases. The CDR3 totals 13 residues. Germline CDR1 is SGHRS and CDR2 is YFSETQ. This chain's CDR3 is CASSSAGGTEAFF. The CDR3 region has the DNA TGCGCCAGCAGCTCGGCAGGCGGCACTGAAGCTTTCTTT.

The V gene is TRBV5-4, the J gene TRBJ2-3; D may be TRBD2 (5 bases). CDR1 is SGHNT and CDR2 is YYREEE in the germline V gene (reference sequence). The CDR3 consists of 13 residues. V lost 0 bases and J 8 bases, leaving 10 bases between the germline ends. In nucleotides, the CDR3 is TGTGCCAGCAGCTTGGCCCCAGGAGGTACGCAGTATTTT. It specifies CASSLAPGGTQYF. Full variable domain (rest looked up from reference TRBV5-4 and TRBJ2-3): ETGVTQSPTHLIKTRGQQVTLRCSSQSGHNTVSWYQQALGQGPQFIFQYYREEENGRGNFPPRFSGLQFPNYSSELNVNALELDDSALYLCASSLAPGGTQYFGPGTRLTVL.

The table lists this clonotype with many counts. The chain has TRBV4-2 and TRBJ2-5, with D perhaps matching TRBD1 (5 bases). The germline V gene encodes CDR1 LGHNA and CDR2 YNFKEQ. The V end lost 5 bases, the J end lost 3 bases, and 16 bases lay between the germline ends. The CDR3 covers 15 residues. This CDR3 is CASSSHRGREETQYF. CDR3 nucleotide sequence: TGTGCCAGCAGCTCCCATCGCGGCAGGGAAGAGACCCAGTACTTC.

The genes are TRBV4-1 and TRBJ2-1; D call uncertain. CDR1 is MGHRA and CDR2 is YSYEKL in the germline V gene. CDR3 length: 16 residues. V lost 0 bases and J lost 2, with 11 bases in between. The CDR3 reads CASSQEYSVAYNEQFF. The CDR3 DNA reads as TGCGCCAGCAGCCAAGAATACTCCGTGGCCTACAATGAGCAGTTCTTC.

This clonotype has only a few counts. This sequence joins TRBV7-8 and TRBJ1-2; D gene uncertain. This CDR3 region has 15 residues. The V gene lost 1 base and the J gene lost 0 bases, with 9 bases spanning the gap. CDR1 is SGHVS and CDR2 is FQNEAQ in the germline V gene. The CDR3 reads CASSLVEGANYGYTF. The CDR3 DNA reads TGTGCCAGCAGCTTAGTTGAGGGAGCTAACTATGGCTACACCTTC.

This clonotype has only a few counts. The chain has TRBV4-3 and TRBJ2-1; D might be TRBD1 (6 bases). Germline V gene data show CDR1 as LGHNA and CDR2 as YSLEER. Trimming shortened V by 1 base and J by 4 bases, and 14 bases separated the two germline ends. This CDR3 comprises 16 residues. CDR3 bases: TGCGCCAGCAGCCAAGGTGACAGGAATATATACAATGAGCAGTTCTTC. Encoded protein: CASSQGDRNIYNEQFF.

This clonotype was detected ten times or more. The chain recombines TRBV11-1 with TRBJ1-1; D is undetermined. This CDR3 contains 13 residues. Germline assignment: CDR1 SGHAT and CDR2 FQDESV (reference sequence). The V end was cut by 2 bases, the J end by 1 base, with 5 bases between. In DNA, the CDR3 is TGTGCCAGCAGCTTAAGACAGAACACTGAAGCTTTCTTT. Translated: CASSLRQNTEAFF.

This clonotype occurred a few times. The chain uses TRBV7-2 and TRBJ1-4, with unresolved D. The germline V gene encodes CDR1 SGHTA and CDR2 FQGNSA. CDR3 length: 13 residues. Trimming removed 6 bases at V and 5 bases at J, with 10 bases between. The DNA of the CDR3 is TGTGCCAGCAGTCCTGGACCGAATGAAAAACTGTTTTTT. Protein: CASSPGPNEKLFF.

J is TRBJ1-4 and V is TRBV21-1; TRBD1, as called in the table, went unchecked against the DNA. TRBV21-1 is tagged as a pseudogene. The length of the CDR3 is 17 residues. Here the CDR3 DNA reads TGTGCCAGCAGCAAAGGAAGGGTACAGGGGGCTGGTGAAAAACTGTTTTTT. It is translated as CASSKGRVQGAGEKLFF.

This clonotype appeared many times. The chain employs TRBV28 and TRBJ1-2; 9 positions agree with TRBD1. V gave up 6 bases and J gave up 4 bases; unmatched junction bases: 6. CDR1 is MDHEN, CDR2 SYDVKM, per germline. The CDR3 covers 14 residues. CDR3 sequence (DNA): TGTGCCAGCAGCGACAGGGGGTCGGGCTATGGCTACACCTTC. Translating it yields CASSDRGSGYGYTF.

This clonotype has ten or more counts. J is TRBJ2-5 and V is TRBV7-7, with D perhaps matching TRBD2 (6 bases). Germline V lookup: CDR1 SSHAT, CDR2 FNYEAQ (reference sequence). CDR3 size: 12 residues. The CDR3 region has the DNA TGTGCTAGCGGTGGGGGCCAAGAGACCCAGTACTTC. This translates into CASGGGQETQYF.

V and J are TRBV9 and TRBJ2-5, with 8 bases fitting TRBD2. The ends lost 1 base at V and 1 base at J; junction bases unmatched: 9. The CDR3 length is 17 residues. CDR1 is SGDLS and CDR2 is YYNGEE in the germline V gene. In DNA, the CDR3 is TGTGCCAGCAGCGTATCCACCGGGACTAGGAGCCAAGAGACCCAGTACTTC. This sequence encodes CASSVSTGTRSQETQYF.

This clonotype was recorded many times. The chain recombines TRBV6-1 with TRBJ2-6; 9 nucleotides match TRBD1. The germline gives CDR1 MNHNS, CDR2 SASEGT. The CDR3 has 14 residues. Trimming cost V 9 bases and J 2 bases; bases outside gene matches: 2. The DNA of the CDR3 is TGTGCCAGTACAGGGGGCCCTGGGGCCAACGTCCTGACTTTC. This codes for CASTGGPGANVLTF.

CDR3 in amino acids: CASSPPDRNTGELFF. CDR3 nucleotide sequence: TGTGCCAGCAGCCCGCCGGACAGGAACACCGGGGAGCTGTTTTTT. This chain uses TRBV11-2 with TRBJ2-2; TRBD1 is a possible D gene (6 bases). The CDR3 loop spans 15 amino acids. CDR1 and CDR2 from the germline V gene are SGHAT and FQNNGV. With 5 bases removed from V and 1 base from J, the gap between germline ends came to 11 bases.

In DNA, the CDR3 is TGTGCCAGCAGTTACGGGACAGGCATCTATGGCTACACCTTC. It translates to CASSYGTGIYGYTF. The chain carries TRBV6-2 or TRBV6-3 and TRBJ1-2; 8 positions agree with TRBD1. The CDR3 spans 14 residues. J lost 4 bases, V lost 2 bases, and 3 bases had no gene match. In germline, CDR1 is MNHEY, CDR2 SVGEGT.

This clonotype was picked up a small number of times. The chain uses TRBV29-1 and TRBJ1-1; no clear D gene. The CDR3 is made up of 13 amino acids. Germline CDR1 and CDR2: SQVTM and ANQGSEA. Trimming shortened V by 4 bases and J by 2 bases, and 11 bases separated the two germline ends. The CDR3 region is CSVVKGSNTEAFF. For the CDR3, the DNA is TGCAGCGTTGTTAAGGGTAGTAACACTGAAGCTTTCTTT.

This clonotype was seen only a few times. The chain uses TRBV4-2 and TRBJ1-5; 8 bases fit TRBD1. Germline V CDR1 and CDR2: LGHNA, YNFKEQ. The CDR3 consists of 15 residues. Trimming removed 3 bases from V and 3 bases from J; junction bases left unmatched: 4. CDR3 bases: TGTGCCAGCAGCCACATGGACAGGGACAATCAGCCCCAGCATTTT. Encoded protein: CASSHMDRDNQPQHF.

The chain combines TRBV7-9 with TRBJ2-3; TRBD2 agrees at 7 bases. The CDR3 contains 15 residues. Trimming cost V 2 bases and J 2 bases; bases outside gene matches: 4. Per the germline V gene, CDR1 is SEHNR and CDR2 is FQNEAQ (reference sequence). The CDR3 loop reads CASSLSSGDTDTQYF. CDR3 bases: TGTGCCAGCAGCTTAAGCAGCGGGGACACAGATACGCAGTATTTT.

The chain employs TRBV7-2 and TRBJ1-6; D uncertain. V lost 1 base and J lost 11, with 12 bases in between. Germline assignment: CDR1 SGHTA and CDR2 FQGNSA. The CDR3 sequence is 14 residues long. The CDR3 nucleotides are TGTGCCAGCAGCTTAGGGATGACGCGGCCACCCCTCCACTTT. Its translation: CASSLGMTRPPLHF.

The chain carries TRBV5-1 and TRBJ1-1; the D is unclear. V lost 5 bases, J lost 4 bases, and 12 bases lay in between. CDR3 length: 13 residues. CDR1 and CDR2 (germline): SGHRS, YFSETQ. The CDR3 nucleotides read TGCGCCAGCAGTCTAACAGCTTCCACTGAAGCTTTCTTT. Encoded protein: CASSLTASTEAFF.

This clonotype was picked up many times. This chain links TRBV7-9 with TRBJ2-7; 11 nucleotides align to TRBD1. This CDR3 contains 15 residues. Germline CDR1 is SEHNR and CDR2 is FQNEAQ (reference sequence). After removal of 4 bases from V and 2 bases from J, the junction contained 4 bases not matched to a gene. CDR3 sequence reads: CASSYRDRGAYEQYF. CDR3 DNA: TGTGCCAGCAGCTACCGGGACAGGGGGGCCTACGAGCAGTACTTC.

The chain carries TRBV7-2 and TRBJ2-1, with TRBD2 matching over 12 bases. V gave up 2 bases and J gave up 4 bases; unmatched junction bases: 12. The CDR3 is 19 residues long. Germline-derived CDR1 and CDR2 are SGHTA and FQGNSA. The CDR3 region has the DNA TGTGCCAGCAGCTTACAAGGTCGACTAGCGGGGGCGCGATACAATGAGCAGTTCTTC. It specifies CASSLQGRLAGARYNEQFF. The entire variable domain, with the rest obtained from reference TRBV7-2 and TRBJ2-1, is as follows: GAGVSQSPSNKVTEKGKDVELRCDPISGHTALYWYRQSLGQGLEFLIYFQGNSAPDKSGLPSDRFSAERTGGSVSTLTIQRTQQEDSAVYLCASSLQGRLAGARYNEQFFGPGTRLTVL.